The TCR beta chain under discussion was sequenced for a study of chemoradiotherapy in HPV16-positive cancers. Study-wide results and caveats: The functional HPV-specific definition rests on just a couple of HPV16-positive patients. During treatment, candidate HPV-specific clones and E7-related motifs expanded in tumor.

In regard to this clone: Its antigen remains unidentified.

Trimming at V came to 0 bases and at J to 8 bases, leaving 3 bases not matched to a gene. The V gene's germline CDR1 is GTSNPN and CDR2 SVGIG (reference sequence). The CDR3 runs 14 residues. Assay: immunoSEQ multiplex PCR; the TCRdb copy retains only in-frame clones and omits some. The profile shows more than 800 clones, 65% to 85% of them singletons. This chain links TRBV30 with TRBJ1-4, with 10 bases lining up with TRBD1. The sequence came from a human donor with HPV-associated anogenital cancer. Material: tumor tissue, obtained from a patient who underwent chemoradiotherapy. CDR3 in amino acids: CAWSVGTGEEKLFF. In DNA, the CDR3 is TGTGCCTGGAGTGTCGGGACAGGGGAAGAAAAACTGTTTTTT.